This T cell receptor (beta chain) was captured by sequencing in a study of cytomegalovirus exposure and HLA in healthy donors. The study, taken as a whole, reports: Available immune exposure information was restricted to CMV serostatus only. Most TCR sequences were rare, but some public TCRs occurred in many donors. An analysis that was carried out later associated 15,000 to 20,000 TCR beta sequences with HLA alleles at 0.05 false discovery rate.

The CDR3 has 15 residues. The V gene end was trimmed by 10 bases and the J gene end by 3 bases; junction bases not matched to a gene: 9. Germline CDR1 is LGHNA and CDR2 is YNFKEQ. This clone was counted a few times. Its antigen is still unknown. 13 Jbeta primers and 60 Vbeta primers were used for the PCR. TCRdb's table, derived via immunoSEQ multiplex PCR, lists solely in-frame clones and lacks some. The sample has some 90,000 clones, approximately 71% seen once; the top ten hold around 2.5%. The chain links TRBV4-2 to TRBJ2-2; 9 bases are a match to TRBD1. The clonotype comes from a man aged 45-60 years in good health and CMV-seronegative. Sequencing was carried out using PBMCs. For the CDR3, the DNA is TGTGCCACCTCGGTACAGGGGGCTCACACCGGGGAGCTGTTTTTT. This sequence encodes CATSVQGAHTGELFF.